Below, 28 T cell receptor beta chains from the same sample are listed, as sequenced in a study of blood T cell repertoires in COVID-19. TCRdb's table, derived via immunoSEQ multiplex PCR, lists solely in-frame clones and lacks some. The data hold under 200,000 clones, with around 84% observed a single time. Sequenced: PBMCs or T cells enriched from blood (not recorded which). The receptors derive from a woman between 45 and 60 years old who had recovered from COVID-19.

This clone was seen at least ten times. The chain carries TRBV10-3 and TRBJ1-6, with D tentatively TRBD1 (6 bases). CDR1 is ENHRY, CDR2 SYGVKD, per germline. This CDR3 spans 15 amino acids. V lost 5 bases and J 7 bases, leaving 15 bases between the germline ends. For the CDR3, the DNA is TGTGCCATCAGTCAAGGGGGGGGAGGCAATTCACCCCTCCACTTT. Translating it yields CAISQGGGGNSPLHF.

The chain recombines TRBV27 with TRBJ2-3; 7 bases fit TRBD2. This CDR3 is built from 13 residues. From germline, CDR1 is MNHEY and CDR2 SMNVEV (reference sequence). The junction had 7 bases not matched to a gene; V was cut back by 8 bases and J by 5 bases. The CDR3 sequence: CASGEGFGDTQYF. The CDR3 nucleotides are TGTGCCAGCGGGGAGGGTTTTGGAGATACGCAGTATTTT.

The rearrangement uses TRBV18 and TRBJ1-5; possibly TRBD1 for D (6 bases). V dropped 6 bases and J dropped 6 bases, with 12 bases sitting between them. Germline CDR1 KGHSH, CDR2 LQKENI. The CDR3 contains 13 residues. CDR3 sequence (DNA): TGTGCCAGCTCCACAGGGTCGTTTCAGCCCCAGCATTTT. Its protein product is CASSTGSFQPQHF.

The rearrangement uses TRBV6-5 and TRBJ1-6; D gene ambiguous. The CDR3 is made up of 14 amino acids. V was shortened by 0 bases and J by 8 bases, with 8 bases between the two germline ends. Per germline, CDR1 MNHEY and CDR2 SVGAGI. CDR3 nucleotides: TGTGCCAGCAGTTACTCCGGAGCTGATTCACCCCTCCACTTT. It yields the protein CASSYSGADSPLHF.

The chain recombines TRBV2 with TRBJ1-5; 7 positions match TRBD1. Germline trimming cut 0 bases from V and 7 bases from J; bases unmatched to any gene: 6. Per germline, CDR1 SNHLY and CDR2 FYNNEI. There are 15 residues in the CDR3. CDR3 sequence: CASSEAPDRVQPQHF. CDR3 coding DNA: TGTGCCAGCAGTGAAGCGCCAGACAGGGTACAGCCCCAGCATTTT.

The V and J genes are TRBV7-9 and TRBJ2-3, with 10 positions matching TRBD2. CDR1 is SEHNR, CDR2 FQNEAQ, per germline (reference sequence). J lost 1 base, V lost 7 bases, and 17 bases had no gene match. The CDR3 contains 19 residues. CDR3 sequence reads: CASISWVGAGGRGTDTQYF. For the CDR3, the DNA is TGTGCCAGCATCTCCTGGGTTGGAGCGGGGGGGCGCGGCACAGATACGCAGTATTTT.

The rearrangement joins TRBV28 to TRBJ1-5; D gene unclear. V lost 9 bases, J lost 4 bases, and 13 bases lay in between. Germline V gene lookup returns CDR1 MDHEN and CDR2 SYDVKM. This CDR3 spans 13 amino acids. CDR3 region: CASRTQENQPQHF. For the CDR3, the DNA is TGTGCCAGTAGAACCCAGGAAAATCAGCCCCAGCATTTT. The whole variable domain, filled in from reference TRBV28 and TRBJ1-5, reads DVKVTQSSRYLVKRTGEKVFLECVQDMDHENMFWYRQDPGLGLRLIYFSYDVKMKEKGDIPEGYSVSREKKERFSLILESASTNQTSMYLCASRTQENQPQHFGDGTRLSIL.

This chain links TRBV11-1 with TRBJ2-7; TRBD1 is a possible D gene (5 bases). The CDR3 has 14 residues. V was pared by 5 bases and J by 0 bases, with 11 bases between. The germline V gene has CDR1 SGHAT and CDR2 FQDESV (reference sequence). The CDR3 nucleotides are TGTGCCAGCAGCAAAAGACAGAACTCCTACGAGCAGTACTTC. Its protein product is CASSKRQNSYEQYF.

The chain employs TRBV24-1 and TRBJ2-1; D uncertain. This CDR3 spans 11 amino acids. V lost 1 base and J lost 10, with 4 bases in between. Germline values: CDR1 KGHDR, CDR2 SFDVKD. CDR3 amino acids: CATSDLAEQFF. The CDR3 nucleotides are TGTGCCACCAGTGATTTAGCCGAGCAGTTCTTC.

The J gene is TRBJ1-2, the V gene TRBV28; D not certain. Trimming removed 2 bases at V and 3 bases at J, with 7 bases between. CDR1 MDHEN and CDR2 SYDVKM come from the germline V gene. CDR3 size: 13 residues. CDR3 sequence: CASSLPVDYGYTF. The CDR3 DNA sequence: TGTGCCAGCAGTTTACCCGTCGACTATGGCTACACCTTC.

This clone was seen more than once but under ten times. The V gene is TRBV12-5, the J gene TRBJ1-6, with 8 bases identical to TRBD1. Trimming cost V 1 base and J 9 bases; bases outside gene matches: 11. Germline CDR1 LGHNT, CDR2 FRNRAP. The CDR3 consists of 17 residues. CDR3 region: CASGLEPPPGGGSPLHF. The DNA for the CDR3 is TGTGCTAGTGGTTTGGAGCCCCCCCCAGGGGGCGGTTCACCCCTCCACTTT.

V and J are TRBV27 and TRBJ1-6, with D perhaps matching TRBD1 (6 bases). The CDR3 has 14 residues. Germline CDR1 reads MNHEY; CDR2 reads SMNVEV (reference sequence). V dropped 6 bases and J dropped 10 bases, with 16 bases sitting between them. The CDR3 sequence: CASSPTGGPSPLHF. The CDR3 DNA reads as TGTGCCAGCAGCCCGACGGGGGGCCCATCACCCCTCCACTTT.

This chain connects TRBV7-8 to TRBJ2-3; 10 nucleotides line up with TRBD2. CDR3 length equals 17 residues. From germline, CDR1 is SGHVS and CDR2 FQNEAQ. The V and J ends lost 4 bases and 0 bases, in that order; junction bases with no gene match: 7. CDR3 sequence: CASSSTPGLASTDTQYF. The CDR3 nucleotides are TGTGCCAGCAGCTCCACGCCGGGACTAGCGAGCACAGATACGCAGTATTTT.

This clone appeared a few times. The chain uses TRBV3-1 (or the pseudogene TRBV3-2) and TRBJ2-3, with 10 bases identical to TRBD2. CDR3 length: 16 amino acids. V lost 0 bases, J lost 6 bases, and 6 bases stayed unmatched. CDR1 is LGHDT, CDR2 YNNKEL, per germline (reference sequence). The CDR3 DNA sequence: TGTGCCAGCAGCCAAGATCCTAGCGGGAGAACGGATACGCAGTATTTT. It encodes CASSQDPSGRTDTQYF.

The chain links TRBV7-2 to TRBJ2-3; 12 positions match TRBD2. Germline V lookup: CDR1 SGHTA, CDR2 FQGNSA. This CDR3 has 18 residues. V shed 5 bases and J 2 bases; nucleotides not matched to a gene: 11. The CDR3 loop is CASSPQTSSGGVTDTQYF. DNA of the CDR3: TGTGCCAGCAGCCCGCAGACTTCTAGCGGGGGGGTCACAGATACGCAGTATTTT.

The rearrangement links TRBV19 to TRBJ2-1; 7 bases match TRBD2. CDR3 length: 17 amino acids. The germline V gene has CDR1 LNHDA and CDR2 SQIVND (reference sequence). V lost 1 base and J lost 9; bases outside the gene matches: 15. The CDR3 coding sequence is TGTGCCAGTAGTATAGCCCCCCCGGGCGGGAGTTGGGGTGAGCAGTTCTTC. This translates into CASSIAPPGGSWGEQFF. Looking up the rest from reference TRBV19 and TRBJ2-1 gives the full variable domain: DGGITQSPKYLFRKEGQNVTLSCEQNLNHDAMYWYRQDPGQGLRLIYYSQIVNDFQKGDIAEGYSVSREKKESFPLTVTSAQKNPTAFYLCASSIAPPGGSWGEQFFGPGTRLTVL.

The J gene is TRBJ1-1, the V gene TRBV7-2; D is possibly TRBD1 (5 bases). The V gene lost 5 bases and the J gene lost 5 bases, with 21 bases spanning the gap. This CDR3 spans 16 amino acids. In germline, CDR1 is SGHTA, CDR2 FQGNSA. The CDR3 here is CASSPDLRRGGTEAFF. CDR3 coding DNA: TGTGCCAGCAGCCCAGACCTGCGCCGGGGGGGGACTGAAGCTTTCTTT. Variable domain in full (rest from reference TRBV7-2 and TRBJ1-1): GAGVSQSPSNKVTEKGKDVELRCDPISGHTALYWYRQSLGQGLEFLIYFQGNSAPDKSGLPSDRFSAERTGGSVSTLTIQRTQQEDSAVYLCASSPDLRRGGTEAFFGQGTRLTVV.

The CDR3 bases are TGTGCCAGCAGCTTAAAACAAATCTATGGCTACACCTTC. This encodes CASSLKQIYGYTF. The chain uses TRBV7-9 and TRBJ1-2; D remains unclear. In germline, CDR1 is SEHNR, CDR2 FQNEAQ (reference sequence). Trimming left V 2 bases short and J 4 bases short, with 8 bases between. The CDR3 has 13 amino acids.

The rearrangement links TRBV27 to TRBJ2-1; weak D call: TRBD1 (5 bases). From germline, CDR1 is MNHEY and CDR2 SMNVEV (reference sequence). Trimming took 7 bases from V and 4 from J, leaving 17 bases between them. The CDR3 sequence is 15 residues long. The CDR3 reads CASTLGRGRYNEQFF. The CDR3 DNA follows: TGTGCCAGCACACTTGGAAGGGGTCGGTACAATGAGCAGTTCTTC.

The chain links TRBV7-8 to TRBJ1-2; 7 positions agree with TRBD1. Germline V gene sequence: CDR1 SGHVS, CDR2 FQNEAQ. The CDR3 consists of 13 residues. J gave up 8 bases and V 2 bases, and 5 bases lay outside the gene matches. The CDR3 DNA follows: TGTGCCAGCAGCTTACGTACAGGGGTCGGCTACACCTTC. It translates to CASSLRTGVGYTF.

On this clone: Within the sample, other DNA sequences also encode this same CDR3. The V gene is TRBV24-1, the J gene TRBJ2-3, with 8 bases matching TRBD2. The CDR3 covers 14 residues. V was clipped by 5 bases and J by 1 base; unmatched bases: 1. Germline V gene sequence: CDR1 KGHDR, CDR2 SFDVKD. CDR3 protein: CATSAAGGTDTQYF. The CDR3 DNA reads as TGTGCCACCAGTGCAGCGGGGGGCACAGATACGCAGTATTTT.

The genes are TRBV18 and TRBJ1-5, with TRBD1 matching over 7 bases. CDR1 is KGHSH and CDR2 is LQKENI in the germline V gene. This CDR3 comprises 16 residues. J was trimmed by 3 bases and V by 1 base; bases with no gene match: 6. The CDR3 is CASSPRTTGSNQPQHF. Here the CDR3 DNA reads TGTGCCAGCTCACCACGGACGACAGGGTCCAATCAGCCCCAGCATTTT.

The chain employs TRBV27 and TRBJ1-2; no clear D. The CDR3 contains 15 residues. Germline CDR1 and CDR2: MNHEY and SMNVEV (reference sequence). V lost 5 bases to trimming and J lost 8 bases, with 21 bases between them. The CDR3 nucleotides are TGTGCCAGCAGTCCCCTCTCCGGGGAAGGACGGGGCTACACCTTC. It translates to CASSPLSGEGRGYTF.

This chain joins TRBV9 and TRBJ2-7; 8 bases match TRBD2. Unmatched junction bases numbered 3, after V lost 0 bases and J lost 1 base. Per the germline V gene, CDR1 is SGDLS and CDR2 is YYNGEE. The CDR3 is 15 amino acids. CDR3 loop: CASSVGTSPSYEQYF. Here the CDR3 DNA reads TGTGCCAGCAGCGTAGGGACTAGCCCTTCCTACGAGCAGTACTTC. Full variable domain (missing parts from reference TRBV9 and TRBJ2-7): DSGVTQTPKHLITATGQRVTLRCSPRSGDLSVYWYQQSLDQGLQFLIQYYNGEERAKGNILERFSAQQFPDLHSELNLSSLELGDSALYFCASSVGTSPSYEQYFGPGTRLTVT.

The chain couples TRBV3-1 (or the pseudogene TRBV3-2) to TRBJ2-5, with a tentative D call TRBD2 (5 bases). Per germline, CDR1 LGHDT and CDR2 YNNKEL (reference sequence). V lost 2 bases and J 5 bases, leaving 12 bases between the germline ends. This CDR3 spans 14 amino acids. The CDR3 here is CASSQSGPGETQYF. The CDR3 nucleotides are TGTGCCAGCAGCCAATCAGGCCCGGGGGAGACCCAGTACTTC.

The chain links TRBV10-3 to TRBJ1-1; maybe TRBD1 (5 bases). The CDR3 contains 14 residues. V lost 4 bases, J lost 10 bases, and 19 bases lay in between. Germline CDR1 and CDR2: ENHRY and SYGVKD. The CDR3 region is CAISGDGWRGGAFF. The CDR3 DNA is TGTGCCATCAGTGGGGACGGCTGGAGGGGAGGAGCTTTCTTT.

The chain uses TRBV4-1 and TRBJ2-5, with D maybe TRBD2 (6 bases). Germline CDR1 is MGHRA and CDR2 is YSYEKL. This CDR3 spans 18 amino acids. V was trimmed by 1 base and J by 3 bases, leaving 21 bases between them. The CDR3 nucleotides are TGCGCCAGCAGCCAAGGTCATGGGGCGGGGTCTTCCAAAGAGACCCAGTACTTC. Residues: CASSQGHGAGSSKETQYF.

The J gene is TRBJ2-1, the V gene TRBV7-2, with TRBD2 matching over 9 bases. V lost 4 bases and J lost 8; bases outside the gene matches: 12. Germline CDR1 is SGHTA and CDR2 is FQGNSA. The CDR3 is made up of 16 amino acids. The CDR3 spells CASSWTPTSGGHEQFF. The CDR3 DNA sequence: TGTGCCAGCAGCTGGACCCCGACTAGCGGTGGGCATGAGCAGTTCTTC.